This TCR beta chain was obtained from a study of tumor-infiltrating lymphocytes in primary liver carcinoma (dated by TCRdb to about 2017). Study-level background: Of the five patients (three men and two women, aged 30 to 69 years), four had hepatocellular carcinoma and one had combined HCC and intrahepatic cholangiocarcinoma. To link TCRbeta repertoire diversity with the local molecular phenotype, the roughly 23 tumor region samples were profiled using Agilent mRNA microarrays. The tumors of the five patients were staged as T1-T3 N0M0, with maximum diameters ranging from roughly 4.2 to 11 cm. Each sample produced roughly 3.65 to 8 million productive TCRbeta reads, and read depth showed no significant difference between tissue types. A total of 35 specimens from 5 patients underwent TCRbeta repertoire sequencing, comprising around 25 tumor regions, 5 adjacent noncancerous liver tissues and 5 peripheral blood samples. High reproducibility was observed for the technical replicate repertoires, with mean shared-clone rates around 0.9 and correlation coefficients above 0.95. TCRbeta repertoire sequencing, expression microarrays and whole-exome sequencing were combined in the study across five regions of each liver tumor, with adjacent normal tissue and blood also included.

Findings and caveats that apply to the study as a whole: Compared with blood, tumors had a significantly larger share of the repertoire taken up by the top 250 clones (p = 0.039). Only the TCR beta chain was sequenced, so true repertoire diversity is likely underestimated because unpaired alpha chains were not captured. Only about 7.5-25% of top clones were found in all five regions of a tumor, suggesting spatial heterogeneity of tumor-infiltrating T cells. Pairs of tumor regions showed greater repertoire overlap (mean around 35%) than tumor-adjacent pairs (roughly 17%) or tumor-blood pairs (approximately 15%), which is consistent with antigen-driven expansion. Comparison of CD4+ and CD8+ T cell repertoires was precluded by the use of bulk unsorted samples. The study included only five patients, and the authors note findings should be validated in a larger study.

From a lookup of the germline V gene, CDR1 and CDR2 are MNHEY and SVGEGT. Trimming removed 2 bases from V and 5 bases from J, leaving 20 bases between the germline ends. The CDR3 spans 17 residues, from the cysteine through the phenylalanine. The read is trimmed to its CDR3 DNA, 51 bases read in frame from base 1. Using a constant-region primer and ProtoScript II reverse transcriptase, TCRbeta-specific cDNA was reverse-transcribed from approximately 0.5 ug total RNA. Construction of the TCRbeta libraries relied on three nested rounds of multiplex PCR, following a slightly modified ARM-PCR procedure. Each of the first two PCR rounds ran for approximately 10 cycles using multiplex TRBV1-TRBV30 forward primers together with a Cbeta reverse primer. A final 25-cycle PCR with Deep VentR polymerase added sample barcodes and Illumina adapters. Before sequencing, amplicons between 200 and 500 bp were purified from gel using a QIAquick gel extraction kit. The TCRbeta amplicons were sequenced with 250-bp paired-end reads on an Illumina HiSeq 2500. Per the original workflow: Trimmomatic v0.33 was used to quality-trim the reads, and FLASH v1.2.11 was used to merge paired reads so that full CDR3 sequences could be recovered. V, D and J germline segments were assigned to the rearranged TCRbeta sequences by MiGEC v1.2.1b. Clonotype statistics and Shannon-Wiener diversity indices were calculated with VDJtools v1.0.0. Except for diversity analysis, only the 250 most abundant clonotypes of each sample were used in subsequent analyses to reduce sampling bias. TCRdb applied fastp at Q25 and MiXCR to the public reads, then kept only in-frame beta chains. CDR3 protein sequences are deduplicated, and each keeps its most common genes and DNA. TCRdb, rather than the study authors, made the V and J calls. In all, the sample holds approximately 20,000 distinct CDR3 sequences, and around 79% of those were seen once. The top ten constitute about 39% of the sample.

Without any cell sorting, total RNA and DNA were extracted together from about 19-30 mg of bulk tissue using the AllPrep DNA/RNA mini kit. Between November 2015 and 2016, roughly five patients in China with histopathologically diagnosed primary liver carcinoma had surgical resection. At the time of sampling, the patients were treatment-naive and had chronic HBV infection. Five spatially separated regions were sampled from each tumor: the superior, inferior, left-lateral and right-lateral poles, plus the tumor centre. Histology showed that every tumor sample contained more than 85% viable tumor cells. Each fresh piece of tumor and adjacent tissue was cut in two, with one half stored in RNAlater at -80 degrees C and the other half sent for histology. Notes on this clonotype: What antigen it recognizes has not been identified. Within one base of it there is no much larger clone, and no base qualities were kept.

The sequence derives from a woman in her twenties or thirties with primary liver carcinoma and hepatitis B virus infection. The V gene is TRBV6-2 or TRBV6-3 and the J gene is TRBJ2-3, with a tentative D gene TRBD1 over 5 matching bases. Sequencing input: liver tumor tissue from sampling region 1. In the paper's terms, the cell subset or site label means: tumor region T1, superior pole. In nucleotides, the sequence is TGTGCCAGCAGTTACGAGGCGTGCGTACTTAGGGGAGATACGCAGTATTTT. It is translated as CASSYEACVLRGDTQYF.